A selection of T cell receptor beta chains follows, all from one sample in a study of blood T cells in healthy people across ages. MiXCR, run by TCRdb on the 5' RACE reads, gives a single entry per CDR3 protein. The repertoire holds under 850,000 distinct CDR3 sequences, with around 34% as singletons. The sequencing sample was made of blood. Every receptor here comes from a young man in good health. Both conserved end residues are part of each CDR3. Each record gives: V gene, CDR3 protein.

v_call: TRBV20-1; cdr3_aa: CSARAYGGIYGYTF
v_call: TRBV9; cdr3_aa: CTSSVWMGSGGVGDTQYF
v_call: TRBV11-2; cdr3_aa: CASSLDPQGAAVYEQYF
v_call: TRBV5-5; cdr3_aa: CASSSGIGSYEQFF
v_call: TRBV20-1; cdr3_aa: CSAPSGPFYNEQFF
v_call: TRBV4-2; cdr3_aa: CASSQAGREETQYF
v_call: TRBV27; cdr3_aa: CASSLRLAGKTGELFF
v_call: TRBV13; cdr3_aa: CASSSGGRLEKLFF
v_call: TRBV7-6; cdr3_aa: CASSPRDGLYETQYF
v_call: TRBV6-4; cdr3_aa: CASSDWTGGDEQFF
v_call: TRBV2; cdr3_aa: CASPGAYNEQFF